The 17 T cell receptor beta chains given below trace back to one sample, sequenced in a study of vaccination effects on CD4 cells after COVID-19. Using immunoSEQ multiplex PCR, the repertoire was profiled, and TCRdb retains in-frame clones only, with some absent. The sample consists of approximately 26,000 clones, 75% to 80% of them appearing once. ViraFEST expansion of antigen-specific CD4+ T cells with viral peptide pools preceded sequencing. Following a 10-day culture, CD4+ T cells were purified. The person had a PCR-confirmed SARS-CoV-2 infection during March to December 2020. No antigen has been assigned to these receptors. The sequencing here drew on CD4+ T cells from PBMCs cultured with HCoV-NL63 spike peptides, taken before COVID-19 vaccination. All receptors come from a human donor who had a prior SARS-CoV-2 infection.

The chain combines TRBV5-1 with TRBJ2-7, with 11 bases identical to TRBD2. The CDR3 spans 15 residues. Trimming at V came to 0 bases and at J to 3 bases, leaving 2 bases not matched to a gene. CDR1 and CDR2 from the germline V gene are SGHRS and YFSETQ. CDR3 loop: CASSLALAGVYEQYF. The CDR3, as DNA: TGCGCCAGCAGCTTGGCACTAGCGGGAGTCTACGAGCAGTACTTC.

The genes are TRBV6-5 and TRBJ2-3; tentatively, D is TRBD2 (5 bases). Deletions cut 0 bases from V and 5 bases from J, with 6 bases between. The V gene's germline CDR1 is MNHEY and CDR2 SVGAGI. The CDR3 has 13 residues. CDR3 nucleotides: TGTGCCAGCAGTTACTCGGGGAGAGATACGCAGTATTTT. It is translated as CASSYSGRDTQYF.

This clone was counted once. This sequence joins TRBV6-5 and TRBJ1-2; 9 nucleotides agree with TRBD1. Germline CDR1 reads MNHEY; CDR2 reads SVGAGI. There are 16 residues in the CDR3. V gave up 0 bases and J gave up 6 bases; unmatched junction bases: 8. The CDR3 here is CASSYSGDRVTNGYTF. The CDR3 bases are TGTGCCAGCAGTTACTCGGGGGACAGGGTAACGAATGGCTACACCTTC.

CDR3 loop: CASSYSRNTGELFF. CDR3 sequence (DNA): TGTGCCAGCAGTTACTCGAGGAACACCGGGGAGCTGTTTTTT. This rearrangement joins TRBV6-6 to TRBJ2-2; D call uncertain. The V end lost 0 bases, the J end lost 1 base, and 3 bases lay between the germline ends. The CDR3 sequence is 14 residues long. Germline CDR1 MNHNY, CDR2 SVGAGI (reference sequence).

The J gene is TRBJ2-7, the V gene TRBV20-1; possibly TRBD1 for D (6 bases). The germline V gene has CDR1 DFQATT and CDR2 SNEGSKA (reference sequence). CDR3 size: 10 residues. The DNA for the CDR3 is TGCAGGGGGGCGCTGCGGGAGCAGTACTTC. This sequence encodes CRGALREQYF.

This sequence joins TRBV3-1 (or the pseudogene TRBV3-2) and TRBJ2-7; TRBD1 matches at 10 bases. The junction had 3 bases not matched to a gene; V was cut back by 0 bases and J by 4 bases. The germline V gene encodes CDR1 LGHDT and CDR2 YNNKEL (reference sequence). The CDR3 is made up of 15 amino acids. Written as DNA, the CDR3 is TGTGCCAGCAGCCAAGACCGGGACAGGGGATACGAGCAGTACTTC. Its translation: CASSQDRDRGYEQYF.

The genes are TRBV5-1 and TRBJ1-1; maybe TRBD1 (5 bases). V lost 3 bases, J lost 6 bases, and 15 bases lay in between. Looked up from germline, CDR1 is SGHRS and CDR2 is YFSETQ. CDR3 length equals 14 residues. The CDR3 DNA follows: TGCGCCAGCAGCTGGGGGACTGGCGGGGCTGAAGCTTTCTTT. Translating it yields CASSWGTGGAEAFF.

The V gene is TRBV20-1, the J gene TRBJ2-7; D unclear. The length of the CDR3 is 11 residues. CDR1 DFQATT and CDR2 SNEGSKA come from the germline V gene (reference sequence). V lost 1 base, J lost 4 bases, and 5 bases lay in between. In nucleotides, the CDR3 is TGCAGTGCTAGAGTAGGATACGAGCAGTACTTC. Translating it yields CSARVGYEQYF.

The gene calls are TRBV4-2 and TRBJ1-5; 11 bases are shared with TRBD1. The CDR3 contains 17 residues. Germline lookup yields CDR1 LGHNA and CDR2 YNFKEQ. Trimming cost V 3 bases and J 6 bases; bases outside gene matches: 10. CDR3 nucleotide sequence: TGTGCCAGCAGCCAGACCGGGACAGGGGGATTTGGTCAGCCCCAGCATTTT. It specifies CASSQTGTGGFGQPQHF.

The chain is built from TRBV10-3 and TRBJ1-3; weak D call: TRBD1 (5 bases). The CDR3 loop spans 14 amino acids. Per the germline V gene, CDR1 is ENHRY and CDR2 is SYGVKD. V dropped 5 bases and J dropped 3 bases, with 11 bases sitting between them. The CDR3 here is CAISTGTNGNTIYF. CDR3 in DNA: TGTGCCATCAGTACCGGGACTAATGGAAACACCATATATTTT.

The J gene is TRBJ1-3, the V gene TRBV5-6; D remains unclear. Germline-derived CDR1 and CDR2 are SGHDT and YYEEEE. V lost 3 bases, J lost 7 bases, and 17 bases lay in between. The CDR3 sequence is 15 residues long. The CDR3 protein is CASSSRTRAWNTIYF. CDR3 DNA: TGTGCCAGCAGCTCTCGGACCCGCGCCTGGAACACCATATATTTT. The full variable domain, its missing parts supplied by reference TRBV5-6 and TRBJ1-3, is DAGVTQSPTHLIKTRGQQVTLRCSPKSGHDTVSWYQQALGQGPQFIFQYYEEEERQRGNFPDRFSGHQFPNYSSELNVNALLLGDSALYLCASSSRTRAWNTIYFGEGSWLTVV.

This chain joins TRBV19 and TRBJ1-3; perhaps TRBD1 as D (6 bases). Trimming left V 6 bases short and J 4 bases short, with 22 bases between. The germline V gene has CDR1 LNHDA and CDR2 SQIVND (reference sequence). There are 17 residues in the CDR3. CDR3 sequence: CASRRRRGQGVGNTIYF. DNA for the CDR3: TGTGCCAGTAGGCGGAGACGGGGGCAGGGAGTCGGAAACACCATATATTTT. Variable domain in full (rest from reference TRBV19 and TRBJ1-3): DGGITQSPKYLFRKEGQNVTLSCEQNLNHDAMYWYRQDPGQGLRLIYYSQIVNDFQKGDIAEGYSVSREKKESFPLTVTSAQKNPTAFYLCASRRRRGQGVGNTIYFGEGSWLTVV.

The rearrangement joins TRBV9 to TRBJ1-1; unclear D gene. The CDR3 loop spans 14 amino acids. V shed 0 bases and J shed 5 bases, with 11 bases lying between them. Germline V gives CDR1 SGDLS, CDR2 YYNGEE. Here the CDR3 reads CASSVGGRSTEAFF. The CDR3 DNA sequence: TGTGCCAGCAGCGTAGGCGGGCGGTCTACTGAAGCTTTCTTT.

This rearrangement joins TRBV30 to TRBJ2-2, with TRBD2 matching 7 bases. Trimming removed 8 bases from V and 6 bases from J; junction bases left unmatched: 12. The germline gives CDR1 GTSNPN, CDR2 SVGIG (reference sequence). This CDR3 has 14 residues. The CDR3 DNA reads as TGTGCCGGGGGGGGGAGACCGGGGTCCGGGGAGCTGTTTTTT. Protein: CAGGGRPGSGELFF.

This chain joins TRBV7-9 and TRBJ2-5; D might be TRBD2 (6 bases). Germline assignment: CDR1 SEHNR and CDR2 FQNEAQ (reference sequence). V was cut by 3 bases and J by 3 bases, with 8 bases left in between. The CDR3 sequence is 13 residues long. The CDR3 DNA reads as TGTGCCAGCAGCTTTTGGGGGGAAGAGACCCAGTACTTC. Its protein product is CASSFWGEETQYF. Variable domain in full (rest from reference TRBV7-9 and TRBJ2-5): DTGVSQNPRHKITKRGQNVTFRCDPISEHNRLYWYRQTLGQGPEFLTYFQNEAQLEKSRLLSDRFSAERPKGSFSTLEIQRTEQGDSAMYLCASSFWGEETQYFGPGTRLLVL.

The chain recombines TRBV5-1 with TRBJ1-4, with 7 bases lining up with TRBD1. This CDR3 has 16 amino acids. Germline CDR1 and CDR2: SGHRS and YFSETQ. Trimming cost V 4 bases and J 7 bases; bases outside gene matches: 13. CDR3 sequence (DNA): TGCGCCAGCAGCGTGGGGGCGACAGGGTTGGGTGAAAAACTGTTTTTT. It translates to CASSVGATGLGEKLFF.

V and J are TRBV6-6 and TRBJ2-2; D call uncertain. This CDR3 spans 13 amino acids. V lost 5 bases and J 3 bases, leaving 7 bases between the germline ends. The germline V gene has CDR1 MNHNY and CDR2 SVGAGI (reference sequence). The CDR3, as DNA: TGTGCCAGCAGTCCCCGGGACACCGGGGAGCTGTTTTTT. Its protein is CASSPRDTGELFF.